This TCR beta chain was sequenced during a study of control samples from healthy donors and cancer patients (TCRdb year 2020). Preparation of the library involved the immunoSEQ multiplex PCR assay. TCRdb obtained this table from immuneACCESS and retained in-frame rearrangements with V and J assigned. These tables miss some clones; where compared with another copy, unresolved V genes account for less than half of the shortfall, and the remainder is unexplained. Present in this sample are some 130,000 clones, approximately 89% of which were seen just once. The ten largest make up approximately 9% of the sample. The CDR3 numbers 15 residues from cysteine through phenylalanine. Only CDR3 DNA is held: 45 bases, read in frame from base 1. The CDR1 and CDR2 encoded by the germline V gene are SGHTA and FQGNSA. The germline V end is reduced by 3 bases and the J end by 6 bases; junction bases left unmatched: 8.

Concerning this clone: It lacks a known antigen. No much larger clone exists at a distance of one base, and base qualities are not known.

The sample consisted of blood. The receptor comes from a man younger than 35 in good health. The V and J segments used are TRBV7-2 and TRBJ2-1; 7 bases in between match TRBD1. The sequenced DNA is TGTGCCAGCAGCTTTCTTCCCACAGGGGTCAATGAGCAGTTCTTC. Translation gives CASSFLPTGVNEQFF.